This is a list of T cell receptor beta chains from one sample in a study of blood T cell repertoires in COVID-19. Profiled with immunoSEQ multiplex PCR; TCRdb holds only in-frame clones, not every one. In the table there are about 180,000 clones, around 80% of which are singletons. Source material: peripheral blood. Receptors were obtained from an elderly woman with COVID-19, enrolled during active disease. CDR3s include the opening cysteine and the closing phenylalanine or tryptophan. The D gene is left open where the match is weak. Rows may omit the clone size; those that give it use once, few, many or a size class.

d_gene: .
abundance: few
v_gene: TRBV5-1
j_gene: TRBJ1-1
CDR3nt: TGCGCCAGCAGCTCGACAGACACGAACACTGAAGCTTTCTTT
CDR3aa: CASSSTDTNTEAFF

d_gene: .
abundance: .
v_gene: TRBV6-9
j_gene: TRBJ1-1
CDR3nt: TGTGCCAGCAGAGGCGGCATTAACACTGAAGCTTTCTTT
CDR3aa: CASRGGINTEAFF

d_gene: .
abundance: .
v_gene: TRBV3-1/TRBV3-2
j_gene: TRBJ2-3
CDR3nt: TGTGCCAGCAGCCAAGAACAGGCGGGGACGAGCACAGATACGCAGTATTTT
CDR3aa: CASSQEQAGTSTDTQYF

d_gene: .
abundance: few
v_gene: TRBV5-4
j_gene: TRBJ2-7
CDR3nt: TGTGCCAGCAGCCGCTCGGGGAGCTCCTACGAGCAGTACTTC
CDR3aa: CASSRSGSSYEQYF

d_gene: TRBD2
abundance: .
v_gene: TRBV28
j_gene: TRBJ2-7
CDR3nt: TGTGCCAGCAGTTTATGGACTAGCGTGAACTACGAGCAGTACTTC
CDR3aa: CASSLWTSVNYEQYF

d_gene: .
abundance: .
v_gene: TRBV5-4
j_gene: TRBJ2-3
CDR3nt: TGTGCCAGCAGCTTGACCGGGGGACTTCCTAGCACAGATACGCAGTATTTT
CDR3aa: CASSLTGGLPSTDTQYF

d_gene: TRBD2
abundance: once
v_gene: TRBV5-4
j_gene: TRBJ2-1
CDR3nt: TGTGCCAGCAGTCGGGAGGCCGACTCCTACAATGAGCAGTTCTTC
CDR3aa: CASSREADSYNEQFF

d_gene: TRBD1
abundance: few
v_gene: TRBV15
j_gene: TRBJ1-6
CDR3nt: TGTGCCACCAGCAGATTTACAGGGGGGAATTCACCCCTCCACTTT
CDR3aa: CATSRFTGGNSPLHF

d_gene: .
abundance: .
v_gene: TRBV4-1
j_gene: TRBJ1-1
CDR3nt: TGCGCCAGCAGCCAAGTGGCAGGTAGATTTAACACTGAAGCTTTCTTT
CDR3aa: CASSQVAGRFNTEAFF

d_gene: .
abundance: .
v_gene: TRBV6-6
j_gene: TRBJ2-3
CDR3nt: TGTGCCAGCAGTCCTCGGAGGCCAGCCACAGATACGCAGTATTTT
CDR3aa: CASSPRRPATDTQYF

d_gene: TRBD2
abundance: .
v_gene: TRBV19
j_gene: TRBJ2-1
CDR3nt: TGTGCCAGTAGGGGACTAGCGGCTCTTAAGGAGCAGTTCTTC
CDR3aa: CASRGLAALKEQFF

d_gene: .
abundance: .
v_gene: TRBV7-2
j_gene: TRBJ2-7
CDR3nt: TGTGCCAGCAGCTTTTCTAGCGCCGGCTACGAGCAGTACTTC
CDR3aa: CASSFSSAGYEQYF

d_gene: .
abundance: .
v_gene: TRBV5-1
j_gene: TRBJ2-7
CDR3nt: TGCGCCAGCAGCTTGAATTACTACGAGCAGTACTTC
CDR3aa: CASSLNYYEQYF

d_gene: TRBD2
abundance: few
v_gene: TRBV7-9
j_gene: TRBJ2-1
CDR3nt: TGTGCCAGCAGCTCCTCACGGACTAGCGGGACGAGGAATGAGCAGTTCTTC
CDR3aa: CASSSSRTSGTRNEQFF

d_gene: .
abundance: .
v_gene: TRBV7-9
j_gene: TRBJ1-3
CDR3nt: TGTGCCAGCAGCCTAAGGGGGAAATCTGGAAACACCATATATTTT
CDR3aa: CASSLRGKSGNTIYF

d_gene: .
abundance: .
v_gene: TRBV24-1
j_gene: TRBJ2-2
CDR3nt: TGTGCCACCAGTGATCTAGGACAGCACACCGGGGAGCTGTTTTTT
CDR3aa: CATSDLGQHTGELFF

d_gene: TRBD2
abundance: .
v_gene: TRBV29-1
j_gene: TRBJ2-3
CDR3nt: TGCAGCGTTGGAGTAGCGGGTATTGCAGATACGCAGTATTTT
CDR3aa: CSVGVAGIADTQYF

d_gene: .
abundance: .
v_gene: TRBV4-1
j_gene: TRBJ2-7
CDR3nt: TGCGCCAGCAGCCAGTTGACAGGATGGTCCTACGAGCAGTACTTC
CDR3aa: CASSQLTGWSYEQYF

d_gene: TRBD1
abundance: once
v_gene: TRBV9
j_gene: TRBJ2-2
CDR3nt: TGTGCCAGCAGCGAACGACAGGGTGGGTCGAACACCGGGGAGCTGTTTTTT
CDR3aa: CASSERQGGSNTGELFF

d_gene: .
abundance: .
v_gene: TRBV5-1
j_gene: TRBJ1-5
CDR3nt: TGCGCCAGCAGCACGGGACAAAGCAATCAGCCCCAGCATTTT
CDR3aa: CASSTGQSNQPQHF

d_gene: .
abundance: .
v_gene: TRBV28
j_gene: TRBJ1-3
CDR3nt: TGTGCCAGCAGCCCCCCGACAGTTAGCTCTGGAAACACCATATATTTT
CDR3aa: CASSPPTVSSGNTIYF

d_gene: .
abundance: .
v_gene: TRBV5-1
j_gene: TRBJ2-1
CDR3nt: TGCGCCAGCAGCGTAGACTCTAGCTCCTACAATGAGCAGTTCTTC
CDR3aa: CASSVDSSSYNEQFF

d_gene: .
abundance: .
v_gene: TRBV5-1
j_gene: TRBJ1-1
CDR3nt: TGCGCCAGCAGCTTGACAGGGTTGAACACTGAAGCTTTCTTT
CDR3aa: CASSLTGLNTEAFF

d_gene: TRBD1
abundance: .
v_gene: TRBV19
j_gene: TRBJ1-5
CDR3nt: TGTGCCAGTAGCGATCCCCCCGGGACAGGGGGTGATCAGCCCCAGCATTTT
CDR3aa: CASSDPPGTGGDQPQHF

d_gene: TRBD1
abundance: .
v_gene: TRBV2
j_gene: TRBJ2-7
CDR3nt: TGTGCCACCAGACAGGGGGCCCCCTACGAGCAGTACTTC
CDR3aa: CATRQGAPYEQYF

d_gene: .
abundance: many
v_gene: TRBV11-3
j_gene: TRBJ1-1
CDR3nt: TGTGCCAGCAGCTTAGTTTCGTGGGGGCGGAAGAACACTGAAGCTTTCTTT
CDR3aa: CASSLVSWGRKNTEAFF

d_gene: TRBD2
abundance: few
v_gene: TRBV7-9
j_gene: TRBJ2-5
CDR3nt: TGTGCCAGCAGCTACCCTGCCGTGGGGGGGAGAGAGACCCAGTACTTC
CDR3aa: CASSYPAVGGRETQYF

d_gene: .
abundance: .
v_gene: TRBV5-4
j_gene: TRBJ1-2
CDR3nt: TGTGCCAGCAGCCCAGACTCTGCTAACTATGGCTACACCTTC
CDR3aa: CASSPDSANYGYTF

d_gene: .
abundance: .
v_gene: TRBV3-1/TRBV3-2
j_gene: TRBJ1-4
CDR3nt: TGTGCCAGCAGCCAAGAGTCGCGAGGGTTCGGGGAAAAACTGTTTTTT
CDR3aa: CASSQESRGFGEKLFF

d_gene: .
abundance: few
v_gene: TRBV7-8
j_gene: TRBJ2-7
CDR3nt: TGTGCCAGCAGCTTTGACAGGTTCTACGAGCAGTACTTC
CDR3aa: CASSFDRFYEQYF

d_gene: TRBD2
abundance: few
v_gene: TRBV7-8
j_gene: TRBJ2-7
CDR3nt: TGTGCCAGCAGCTTAGCGTTGACGGCTAGCGGGAGAATGTACGAGCAGTACTTC
CDR3aa: CASSLALTASGRMYEQYF

d_gene: TRBD1
abundance: few
v_gene: TRBV7-9
j_gene: TRBJ2-7
CDR3nt: TGTGCCAGCAGCGCGGACAGGGAACAAGGGTACTTC
CDR3aa: CASSADREQGYF

d_gene: .
abundance: .
v_gene: TRBV10-3
j_gene: TRBJ1-6
CDR3nt: TGTGCACCTAGGCAGAGTCGCTCCTATAATTCACCCCTCCACTTT
CDR3aa: CAPRQSRSYNSPLHF

d_gene: TRBD2
abundance: .
v_gene: TRBV3-1/TRBV3-2
j_gene: TRBJ2-3
CDR3nt: TGTGCCAGCAGAGGACTAGCGGGAGGGCCGAGGACAGATACGCAGTATTTT
CDR3aa: CASRGLAGGPRTDTQYF

d_gene: TRBD2
abundance: .
v_gene: TRBV9
j_gene: TRBJ2-2
CDR3nt: TGTGCCAGCAGCGGCCCGGGACTAGCGAACACCGGGGAGCTGTTTTTT
CDR3aa: CASSGPGLANTGELFF

d_gene: .
abundance: few
v_gene: TRBV28
j_gene: TRBJ2-5
CDR3nt: TGTGCCAGCAGGCCCCGACTATCCCAAGAGACCCAGTACTTC
CDR3aa: CASRPRLSQETQYF

d_gene: .
abundance: .
v_gene: TRBV5-1
j_gene: TRBJ1-1
CDR3nt: TGCGCCAGCAGCTTGGAACACGCGGGCACTGAAGCTTTCTTT
CDR3aa: CASSLEHAGTEAFF

d_gene: .
abundance: .
v_gene: TRBV5-6
j_gene: TRBJ1-4
CDR3nt: TGTGCCAGCAGCTTGACTGGGCGGGATAATGAAAAACTGTTTTTT
CDR3aa: CASSLTGRDNEKLFF

d_gene: .
abundance: once
v_gene: TRBV11-2
j_gene: TRBJ1-2
CDR3nt: TGTGCCAGCAGCTTAGTAGGGGTTTATGTAAGTGGCTACACCTTC
CDR3aa: CASSLVGVYVSGYTF

d_gene: .
abundance: .
v_gene: TRBV6-6
j_gene: TRBJ1-4
CDR3nt: TGTGCCAGCAGTCAGATCTGGGGGACACCGGGTTCTAATGAAAAACTGTTTTTT
CDR3aa: CASSQIWGTPGSNEKLFF

d_gene: .
abundance: .
v_gene: TRBV5-4
j_gene: TRBJ1-2
CDR3nt: TGTGCCAGCAGCGCCCAGGGGACCTATGGCTACACCTTC
CDR3aa: CASSAQGTYGYTF

d_gene: TRBD2
abundance: .
v_gene: TRBV27
j_gene: TRBJ2-1
CDR3nt: TGTGCCAGCAGTACAGCGGGAGGCTCCTACAATGAGCAGTTCTTC
CDR3aa: CASSTAGGSYNEQFF

d_gene: .
abundance: .
v_gene: TRBV19
j_gene: TRBJ1-4
CDR3nt: TGTGCCACAAGCCGCGTGGCAGGGTATGAAAAACTGTTTTTT
CDR3aa: CATSRVAGYEKLFF

d_gene: .
abundance: .
v_gene: TRBV14
j_gene: TRBJ1-3
CDR3nt: TGTGCCAGCAGCCAAGATCTGGTACATACTGGAAACACCATATATTTT
CDR3aa: CASSQDLVHTGNTIYF

d_gene: .
abundance: few
v_gene: TRBV12-3/TRBV12-4
j_gene: TRBJ2-3
CDR3nt: TGTGCCAGCAGTTTCGGGAACACAGATACGCAGTATTTT
CDR3aa: CASSFGNTDTQYF

d_gene: TRBD1
abundance: .
v_gene: TRBV5-1
j_gene: TRBJ1-4
CDR3nt: TGCGCCAGCAGCCTAGAAGACAGGGGGGCTAATGAAAAACTGTTTTTT
CDR3aa: CASSLEDRGANEKLFF

d_gene: .
abundance: .
v_gene: TRBV7-2
j_gene: TRBJ1-3
CDR3nt: TGTGCCAGCAGCTTTTCGGGGGGGACGGCTGGAAACACCATATATTTT
CDR3aa: CASSFSGGTAGNTIYF

d_gene: TRBD1
abundance: .
v_gene: TRBV6-2/TRBV6-3
j_gene: TRBJ1-5
CDR3nt: TGTGCCAGCAGTCCGGACAGGGCCGACGCCAATCAGCCCCAGCATTTT
CDR3aa: CASSPDRADANQPQHF

d_gene: TRBD1
abundance: .
v_gene: TRBV24-1
j_gene: TRBJ2-3
CDR3nt: TGTGCCACCAGTGATAAGACGGGACAGGTTACATTTTCGAGCACAGATACGCAGTATTTT
CDR3aa: CATSDKTGQVTFSSTDTQYF

d_gene: .
abundance: .
v_gene: TRBV21-1
j_gene: TRBJ1-6
CDR3nt: TGTGCCAGCAGCAAAAGTCCCATTCGCAGGGGGCTACACACTATGAGCTCCTATAATTCACCCCTCCACTTT
CDR3aa: CASSKSPIRRGLHTMSSYNSPLHF

d_gene: TRBD1
abundance: few
v_gene: TRBV5-1
j_gene: TRBJ2-3
CDR3nt: TGCGCCAGCAGCTTCAGGGGACAGCCCACAGATACGCAGTATTTT
CDR3aa: CASSFRGQPTDTQYF

d_gene: .
abundance: .
v_gene: TRBV12-3/TRBV12-4
j_gene: TRBJ2-5
CDR3nt: TGTGCCAGCAGTTTTTCAGGGGCAGAGACCCAGTACTTC
CDR3aa: CASSFSGAETQYF

d_gene: .
abundance: .
v_gene: TRBV15
j_gene: TRBJ1-3
CDR3nt: TGTGCCACCAGCAGTGCGAGTAGTAGCACCATATATTTT
CDR3aa: CATSSASSSTIYF

d_gene: .
abundance: .
v_gene: TRBV7-9
j_gene: TRBJ2-2
CDR3nt: TGTGCCAGCAGCTTAAGGGGAGGCAATAGTGCGAACACCGGGGAGCTGTTTTTT
CDR3aa: CASSLRGGNSANTGELFF

d_gene: .
abundance: once
v_gene: TRBV7-2
j_gene: TRBJ2-2
CDR3nt: TGTGCCAGCAGCCGAAGGGGCGGGGAGCTGTTTTTT
CDR3aa: CASSRRGGELFF

d_gene: .
abundance: .
v_gene: TRBV30
j_gene: TRBJ1-1
CDR3nt: TGTGCCTGGAGTGGGCAGATGAACACTGAAGCTTTCTTT
CDR3aa: CAWSGQMNTEAFF